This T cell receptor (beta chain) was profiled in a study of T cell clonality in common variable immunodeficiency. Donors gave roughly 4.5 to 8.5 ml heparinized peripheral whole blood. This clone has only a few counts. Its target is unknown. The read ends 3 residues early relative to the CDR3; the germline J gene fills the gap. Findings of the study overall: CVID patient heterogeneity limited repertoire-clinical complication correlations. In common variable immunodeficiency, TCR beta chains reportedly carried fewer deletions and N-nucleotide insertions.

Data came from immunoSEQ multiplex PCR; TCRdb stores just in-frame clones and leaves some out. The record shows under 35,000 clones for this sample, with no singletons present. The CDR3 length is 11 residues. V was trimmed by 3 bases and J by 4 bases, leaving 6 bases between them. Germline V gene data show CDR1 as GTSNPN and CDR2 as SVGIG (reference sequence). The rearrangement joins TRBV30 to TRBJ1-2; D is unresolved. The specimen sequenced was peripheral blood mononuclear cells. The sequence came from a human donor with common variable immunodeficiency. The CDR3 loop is CAWRNGYGYTF. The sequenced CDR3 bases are TGTGCCTGGAGGAACGGCTATGGC.